A single sample is the source of the 30 T cell receptor beta chains below, sequenced in a study of blood T cell repertoires in COVID-19. Assay: immunoSEQ multiplex PCR; the TCRdb copy retains only in-frame clones and omits some. Of some 160,000 clones in the sample, around 90% were seen once. The sequenced material came from peripheral blood. All receptors come from a woman aged 80 or older with COVID-19, enrolled during active disease.

The table lists this clone with a count of one. The chain joins TRBV5-1 to TRBJ1-4; 10 bases line up with TRBD1. V trimming: 4 bases; J trimming: 7 bases; junction bases outside the gene matches: 10. This CDR3 is built from 16 residues. Germline CDR1 and CDR2: SGHRS and YFSETQ. CDR3 region: CASSLGAGQGIEKLFF. CDR3 sequence (DNA): TGCGCCAGCAGCCTCGGGGCGGGACAGGGGATTGAAAAACTGTTTTTT.

The chain employs TRBV2 and TRBJ2-2, with D tentatively TRBD2 (5 bases). This CDR3 spans 13 amino acids. Trimming removed 6 bases from V and 7 bases from J, with 12 bases in between. Germline CDR1 is SNHLY and CDR2 is FYNNEI. The CDR3 here is CASRRVKDGELFF. CDR3 coding DNA: TGTGCCAGCAGGAGGGTTAAAGACGGGGAGCTGTTTTTT.

V and J are TRBV19 and TRBJ2-5, with 10 nucleotides matching TRBD1. CDR1 is LNHDA and CDR2 is SQIVND in the germline V gene (reference sequence). J lost 4 bases, V lost 6 bases, and 5 bases had no gene match. There are 14 residues in the CDR3. The CDR3 loop is CASRMTGGGETQYF. CDR3 bases: TGTGCCAGTAGGATGACAGGGGGCGGAGAGACCCAGTACTTC.

This rearrangement joins TRBV7-8 to TRBJ1-2, with 8 bases fitting TRBD1. Germline V gives CDR1 SGHVS, CDR2 FQNEAQ. The V and J ends lost 5 bases and 7 bases, in that order; junction bases with no gene match: 6. This CDR3 is 13 amino acids long. The CDR3 spells CASSPRDRTGYTF. The CDR3 DNA reads TGTGCCAGCAGCCCCCGGGACAGGACTGGCTACACCTTC.

V and J are TRBV5-8 and TRBJ2-3; D is perhaps TRBD2 (5 bases). V lost 4 bases and J 3 bases, leaving 12 bases between the germline ends. This CDR3 is 14 amino acids long. In germline, CDR1 is SGHTS, CDR2 YDEGEE. CDR3 nucleotides: TGTGCCAGCAGCCGGCGGGTTTCAACAGATACGCAGTATTTT. Residues: CASSRRVSTDTQYF.

This chain joins TRBV5-1 and TRBJ1-4, with 9 positions matching TRBD1. Trimming at V came to 4 bases and at J to 4 bases, leaving 5 bases not matched to a gene. Germline lookup yields CDR1 SGHRS and CDR2 YFSETQ. This CDR3 is built from 15 residues. The CDR3 reads CASSEQGAGNEKLFF. The CDR3 DNA reads TGCGCCAGCAGCGAACAGGGGGCGGGTAATGAAAAACTGTTTTTT.

The rearrangement links TRBV20-1 to TRBJ2-1; the D gene is possibly TRBD2 (6 bases). This CDR3 has 13 amino acids. The germline V and J ends were trimmed by 3 bases and 9 bases, with 15 bases remaining between them. Germline V gives CDR1 DFQATT, CDR2 SNEGSKA (reference sequence). The CDR3 DNA follows: TGCAGTGCTAGTAATGGACTAAGGATTGAGCAGTTCTTC. It codes for CSASNGLRIEQFF.

The chain is built from TRBV10-3 and TRBJ2-3; TRBD1 agrees at 9 bases. Germline CDR1 and CDR2: ENHRY and SYGVKD. V lost 5 bases to trimming and J lost 0 bases; unmatched junction nucleotides: 3. The CDR3 totals 15 residues. The CDR3 DNA is TGTGCCATCAGTCCCGGGACAGGGAGCACAGATACGCAGTATTTT. Translated, it gives CAISPGTGSTDTQYF.

This clone was seen a handful of times. The chain links TRBV5-8 to TRBJ2-3; a weak D match, TRBD2 (6 bases). V lost 3 bases to trimming and J lost 3 bases, with 11 bases between them. The CDR3 spans 14 residues. The V gene's germline CDR1 is SGHTS and CDR2 YDEGEE. The CDR3: CASSWAGRTDTQYF. The CDR3 DNA follows: TGTGCCAGCAGCTGGGCAGGGAGGACAGATACGCAGTATTTT. The full variable domain, rest sourced from reference TRBV5-8 and TRBJ2-3, is EAGVTQSPTHLIKTRGQQATLRCSPISGHTSVYWYQQALGLGLQFLLWYDEGEERNRGNFPPRFSGRQFPNYSSELNVNALELEDSALYLCASSWAGRTDTQYFGPGTRLTVL.

The chain combines TRBV24-1 with TRBJ2-3; 7 bases fit TRBD2. The CDR3 loop spans 16 amino acids. The V gene end was trimmed by 4 bases and the J gene end by 0 bases; junction bases not matched to a gene: 6. Germline V gene lookup returns CDR1 KGHDR and CDR2 SFDVKD. CDR3 DNA sequence: TGTGCCACCAGTGACCGGGGGGAGGGAAGCACAGATACGCAGTATTTT. This encodes CATSDRGEGSTDTQYF.

CDR3 nucleotide sequence: TGTGCCAGCAGCCGCGAGGCCCGCACAGATACGCAGTATTTT. Residues: CASSREARTDTQYF. V is TRBV3-1 (or the pseudogene TRBV3-2) and J is TRBJ2-3; no firm D call. V dropped 4 bases and J dropped 1 base, with 9 bases sitting between them. Germline assignment: CDR1 LGHDT and CDR2 YNNKEL (reference sequence). This CDR3 contains 14 residues.

This clone has more than one count but fewer than ten. The gene calls are TRBV19 and TRBJ2-4, with 7 bases that match TRBD2. The ends lost 5 bases at V and 0 bases at J; junction bases unmatched: 16. There are 19 residues in the CDR3. Germline-derived CDR1 and CDR2 are LNHDA and SQIVND (reference sequence). The CDR3 spells CASSSEGASGGGAKNIQYF. CDR3 DNA: TGTGCCAGTAGTTCTGAAGGAGCTAGCGGAGGAGGAGCCAAAAACATTCAGTACTTC.

CDR3 amino acids: CASSQDGQSATEAFF. In nucleotides, the CDR3 is TGCGCCAGCAGCCAAGATGGACAGTCAGCCACTGAAGCTTTCTTT. The rearrangement links TRBV4-1 to TRBJ1-1; possible D gene TRBD1, 6 bases. V shed 0 bases and J shed 4 bases, with 12 bases lying between them. Germline CDR1 MGHRA, CDR2 YSYEKL. The CDR3 contains 15 residues.

This chain connects TRBV7-8 to TRBJ1-5; D is unresolved. This CDR3 is 13 amino acids long. Trimming took 4 bases from V and 9 from J, leaving 13 bases between them. Germline-derived CDR1 and CDR2 are SGHVS and FQNEAQ. The CDR3 reads CASSSDPGVPQHF. DNA for the CDR3: TGTGCCAGCAGCTCAGACCCCGGGGTGCCCCAGCATTTT.

The rearrangement joins TRBV4-3 to TRBJ2-1; D is uncertain. V shed 0 bases and J shed 6 bases, with 6 bases lying between them. In germline, CDR1 is LGHNA, CDR2 YSLEER. This CDR3 is 13 amino acids long. The CDR3 DNA sequence: TGCGCCAGCAGCCAAGAGTTGAGCAATGAGCAGTTCTTC. Amino acids: CASSQELSNEQFF.

The gene calls are TRBV6-5 and TRBJ1-1; D may be TRBD1 (5 bases). The CDR3 length is 11 residues. V was trimmed by 6 bases and J by 5 bases, leaving 7 bases between them. The germline V gene encodes CDR1 MNHEY and CDR2 SVGAGI. The CDR3 sequence is CASRGLTEAFF. In nucleotides, the CDR3 is TGTGCCAGCAGGGGGCTTACTGAAGCTTTCTTT.

This chain connects TRBV10-3 to TRBJ1-3; D remains ambiguous. The V end was cut by 8 bases, the J end by 0 bases, with 11 bases between. The germline gives CDR1 ENHRY, CDR2 SYGVKD. This CDR3 region has 14 residues. Here the CDR3 reads CAIGQVNSGNTIYF. The DNA of the CDR3 is TGTGCCATCGGCCAGGTCAACTCTGGAAACACCATATATTTT.

V usage is TRBV7-2 and J usage is TRBJ1-3; D is undetermined. V lost 6 bases, J lost 0 bases, and 9 bases lay in between. Looked up from germline, CDR1 is SGHTA and CDR2 is FQGNSA. The CDR3 totals 14 residues. CDR3 in amino acids: CASRPQVSGNTIYF. The CDR3 DNA follows: TGTGCCAGCAGGCCTCAGGTCTCTGGAAACACCATATATTTT.

The gene calls are TRBV19 and TRBJ2-2; TRBD2 matches 9 bases. The CDR3 covers 15 residues. From germline, CDR1 is LNHDA and CDR2 SQIVND (reference sequence). J gave up 3 bases and V 7 bases, and 6 bases lay outside the gene matches. CDR3 amino acids: CASTGSGSDTGELFF. CDR3 DNA: TGTGCCAGTACCGGTAGCGGGAGTGACACCGGGGAGCTGTTTTTT.

The chain uses TRBV5-1 and TRBJ1-6, with 8 bases matching TRBD1. In germline, CDR1 is SGHRS, CDR2 YFSETQ. J gave up 9 bases and V 0 bases, and 5 bases lay outside the gene matches. The CDR3 has 15 residues. The CDR3, as DNA: TGCGCCAGCAGCTTGGCCGGGACAGGACGTTCACCCCTCCACTTT. Protein product: CASSLAGTGRSPLHF. Variable domain in full (rest from reference TRBV5-1 and TRBJ1-6): KAGVTQTPRYLIKTRGQQVTLSCSPISGHRSVSWYQQTPGQGLQFLFEYFSETQRNKGNFPGRFSGRQFSNSRSEMNVSTLELGDSALYLCASSLAGTGRSPLHFGNGTRLTVT.

This clone was observed a single time. V usage is TRBV6-5 and J usage is TRBJ1-2; D is unclear. The CDR3 consists of 14 residues. CDR1 is MNHEY and CDR2 is SVGAGI in the germline V gene. Trimming removed 0 bases at V and 8 bases at J, with 13 bases between. This CDR3 reads CASSYSINGDGYTF. The CDR3 nucleotides read TGTGCCAGCAGTTACTCGATTAACGGAGACGGCTACACCTTC.

The chain uses TRBV6-2 or TRBV6-3 and TRBJ2-1, with D unclear. The CDR3 extends over 17 amino acids. CDR1 MNHEY and CDR2 SVGEGT come from the germline V gene. Trimming shortened V by 0 bases and J by 5 bases, and 17 bases separated the two germline ends. The DNA for the CDR3 is TGTGCCAGCAGTTACTCGCAAACGGCGGCCCCGAACAATGAGCAGTTCTTC. Protein: CASSYSQTAAPNNEQFF.

The chain joins TRBV19 to TRBJ2-3; 8 bases map to TRBD2. The J segment lost 1 base and the V segment lost 6 bases, leaving 6 bases of the junction unmatched. In germline, CDR1 is LNHDA, CDR2 SQIVND (reference sequence). The CDR3 covers 15 residues. Written as DNA, the CDR3 is TGTGCCAGTAGAGTAGCGGGACTTGGCACAGATACGCAGTATTTT. It encodes CASRVAGLGTDTQYF. The entire variable domain, with the rest obtained from reference TRBV19 and TRBJ2-3, is as follows: DGGITQSPKYLFRKEGQNVTLSCEQNLNHDAMYWYRQDPGQGLRLIYYSQIVNDFQKGDIAEGYSVSREKKESFPLTVTSAQKNPTAFYLCASRVAGLGTDTQYFGPGTRLTVL.

The chain employs TRBV13 and TRBJ2-7; 11 bases are shared with TRBD2. Germline V gene sequence: CDR1 PRHDT, CDR2 FYEKMQ (reference sequence). The V and J ends lost 4 bases and 5 bases, in that order; junction bases with no gene match: 7. This CDR3 spans 15 amino acids. For the CDR3, the DNA is TGTGCCAGCAGCTCCTCGGGACTAGCGGTAGACGAGCAGTACTTC. Translation: CASSSSGLAVDEQYF.

This clone came up once. CDR3 sequence (DNA): TGTGCCAGCTCACCCCCGAACGACCGGGACAGCCGGGAGCTGTTTTTT. The encoded protein is CASSPPNDRDSRELFF. The V call is TRBV18, the J call TRBJ2-2; TRBD1 matches at 7 bases. This CDR3 is 16 amino acids long. The junction had 13 bases not matched to a gene; V was cut back by 3 bases and J by 9 bases. In germline, CDR1 is KGHSH, CDR2 LQKENI.

The chain is built from TRBV7-8 and TRBJ2-3; D not certain. CDR1 and CDR2 from the germline V gene are SGHVS and FQNEAQ. The CDR3 length is 17 residues. Between the trimmed V and J ends, which lost 4 bases and 0 bases, there was a span of 17 bases. CDR3 DNA: TGTGCCAGCAGCTACCGGAGAGTTAGCACTAGCACAGATACGCAGTATTTT. Translation gives CASSYRRVSTSTDTQYF.

This clone was counted a single time. The genes are TRBV7-8 and TRBJ2-5, with D possibly TRBD1 on 6 matching bases. V was cut by 4 bases and J by 1 base, with 13 bases left in between. Germline assignment: CDR1 SGHVS and CDR2 FQNEAQ. This CDR3 is built from 15 residues. This chain's CDR3 is CASSSPWGLQETQYF. The CDR3 DNA reads as TGTGCCAGCAGCTCCCCTTGGGGGCTCCAAGAGACCCAGTACTTC.

The chain combines TRBV12-3 or TRBV12-4 with TRBJ1-5; maybe TRBD1 (5 bases). The germline V and J ends were trimmed by 2 bases and 7 bases, with 9 bases remaining between them. The CDR3 is 13 amino acids. In DNA, the CDR3 is TGTGCCAGCAGTTTACCGGGGGGACAGCCCCAGCATTTT. This encodes CASSLPGGQPQHF.

The chain combines TRBV7-8 with TRBJ2-5; 12 bases match TRBD2. This CDR3 has 16 residues. CDR1 and CDR2 from the germline V gene are SGHVS and FQNEAQ. Trimming cost V 5 bases and J 4 bases; bases outside gene matches: 8. The CDR3 coding sequence is TGTGCCAGCAGCCGCCGACTAGCGGGAGTTATAGAGACCCAGTACTTC. It yields the protein CASSRRLAGVIETQYF.

The chain combines TRBV11-2 with TRBJ2-1; TRBD2 matches at 8 bases. The CDR3 has 15 residues. Unmatched junction bases numbered 10, after V lost 6 bases and J lost 6 bases. Germline values: CDR1 SGHAT, CDR2 FQNNGV. The DNA of the CDR3 is TGTGCCAGCAGGGGGTACGGGAGGGCGCGCAATGAGCAGTTCTTC. Translated, it gives CASRGYGRARNEQFF. The variable domain in full, completed from reference TRBV11-2 and TRBJ2-1, reads EAGVAQSPRYKIIEKRQSVAFWCNPISGHATLYWYQQILGQGPKLLIQFQNNGVVDDSQLPKDRFSAERLKGVDSTLKIQPAKLEDSAVYLCASRGYGRARNEQFFGPGTRLTVL.